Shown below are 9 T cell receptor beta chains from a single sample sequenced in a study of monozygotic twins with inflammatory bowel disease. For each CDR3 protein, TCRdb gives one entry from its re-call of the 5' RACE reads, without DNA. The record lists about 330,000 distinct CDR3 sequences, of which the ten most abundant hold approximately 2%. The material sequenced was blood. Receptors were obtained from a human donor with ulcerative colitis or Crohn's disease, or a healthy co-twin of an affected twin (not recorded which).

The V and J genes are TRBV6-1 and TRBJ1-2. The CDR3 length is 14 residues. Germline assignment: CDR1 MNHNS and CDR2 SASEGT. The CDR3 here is CASKARAENYGYTF.

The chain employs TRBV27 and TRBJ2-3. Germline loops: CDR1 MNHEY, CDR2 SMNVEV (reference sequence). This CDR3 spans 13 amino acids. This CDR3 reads CASSLWGADTQYF.

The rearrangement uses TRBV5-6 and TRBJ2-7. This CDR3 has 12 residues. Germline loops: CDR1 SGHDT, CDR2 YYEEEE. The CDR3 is CASSRNWGEQYF.

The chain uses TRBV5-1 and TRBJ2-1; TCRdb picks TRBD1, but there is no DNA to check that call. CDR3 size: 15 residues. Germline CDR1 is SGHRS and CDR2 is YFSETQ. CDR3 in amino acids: CASSLDGGTYNEQFF.

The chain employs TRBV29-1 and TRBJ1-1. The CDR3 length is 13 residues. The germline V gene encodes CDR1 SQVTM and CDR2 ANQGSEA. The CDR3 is CSAGAHMNTEAFF.

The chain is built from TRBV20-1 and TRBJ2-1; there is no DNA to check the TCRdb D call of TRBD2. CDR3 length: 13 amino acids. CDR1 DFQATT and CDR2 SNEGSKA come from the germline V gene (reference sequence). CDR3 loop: CSAPRLARNEQFF.

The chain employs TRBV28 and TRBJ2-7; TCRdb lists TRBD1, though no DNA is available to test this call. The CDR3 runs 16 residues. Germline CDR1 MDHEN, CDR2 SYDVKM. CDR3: CASSPDTGAFVYEQYF.

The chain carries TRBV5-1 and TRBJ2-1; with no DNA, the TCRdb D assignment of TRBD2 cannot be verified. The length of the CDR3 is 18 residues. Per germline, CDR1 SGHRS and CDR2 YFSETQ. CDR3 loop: CASSTTSGGPLSYNEQFF.

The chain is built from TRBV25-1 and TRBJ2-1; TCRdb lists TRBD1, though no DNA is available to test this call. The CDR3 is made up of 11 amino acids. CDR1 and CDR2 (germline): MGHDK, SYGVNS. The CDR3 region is CASSEGQGAFF.